The 10 T cell receptor beta chains below were found in one sample sequenced in a study of cytomegalovirus exposure and HLA in healthy donors. It was with 60 Vbeta and 13 Jbeta primers that the PCR ran. The assay was immunoSEQ multiplex PCR, and TCRdb's table has in-frame clones only and misses some. The sample carries about 43,000 clones, roughly 60% recorded once. Sequenced input: PBMCs. Source of these receptors: a human donor in good health.

The chain links TRBV30 to TRBJ1-2; 10 nucleotides line up with TRBD1. The CDR3 totals 13 residues. The germline gives CDR1 GTSNPN, CDR2 SVGIG (reference sequence). Trimming cost V 4 bases and J 7 bases; bases outside gene matches: 6. The CDR3 is CAWNPGTGVGYTF. The CDR3 region has the DNA TGTGCCTGGAACCCCGGGACAGGGGTTGGCTACACCTTC.

The rearrangement uses TRBV4-3 and TRBJ1-3; D ambiguous. CDR3 size: 14 residues. V gave up 0 bases and J gave up 3 bases, with 6 bases separating them. CDR1 is LGHNA, CDR2 YSLEER, per germline. The CDR3: CASSQDPVGNTIYF. Written as DNA, the CDR3 is TGCGCCAGCAGCCAAGATCCGGTTGGAAACACCATATATTTT.

The chain joins TRBV6-5 to TRBJ2-7, with 7 bases aligning to TRBD1. From germline, CDR1 is MNHEY and CDR2 SVGAGI. The length of the CDR3 is 15 residues. V lost 6 bases, J lost 3 bases, and 11 bases stayed unmatched. The CDR3, as DNA: TGTGCCAGCAGAATAACCGGGACAGCCCACTACGAGCAGTACTTC. Translating gives CASRITGTAHYEQYF.

The chain is built from TRBV5-1 and TRBJ2-5; D is undetermined. Germline lookup yields CDR1 SGHRS and CDR2 YFSETQ. V dropped 6 bases and J dropped 5 bases, with 14 bases sitting between them. The CDR3 spans 13 residues. In DNA, the CDR3 is TGCGCCAGCATGACTGACCCCTCGGAGACCCAGTACTTC. Its translation is CASMTDPSETQYF.

The chain combines TRBV7-9 with TRBJ1-2; maybe TRBD1 (6 bases). This CDR3 has 16 amino acids. V was clipped by 4 bases and J by 5 bases, with 20 bases between them. The germline V gene has CDR1 SEHNR and CDR2 FQNEAQ (reference sequence). The CDR3 spells CASSSTGIPFGYGYTF. The DNA of the CDR3 is TGTGCCAGCAGCTCCACAGGGATCCCCTTTGGGTATGGCTACACCTTC.

V usage is TRBV18 and J usage is TRBJ1-2; TRBD1 agrees at 9 bases. The CDR3 runs 13 residues. Germline V gene lookup returns CDR1 KGHSH and CDR2 LQKENI. V was pared by 6 bases and J by 5 bases, with 4 bases of the junction left unmatched. In nucleotides, the CDR3 is TGTGCCAGCTCCACAGGGGGCTCTTATGGCTACACCTTC. Amino acid sequence: CASSTGGSYGYTF.

This chain uses TRBV7-2 with TRBJ2-7; 8 nucleotides match TRBD2. V was pared by 6 bases and J by 3 bases, with 4 bases of the junction left unmatched. The CDR3 sequence is 13 residues long. Germline values: CDR1 SGHTA, CDR2 FQGNSA. CDR3 amino acids: CASSQTSGYEQYF. Written as DNA, the CDR3 is TGTGCCAGCAGTCAAACTAGCGGCTACGAGCAGTACTTC.

This chain connects TRBV29-1 to TRBJ1-2; TRBD1 might be the D (6 bases). Trimming pared 1 base from V and 6 bases from J, leaving 15 bases between. Germline CDR1 reads SQVTM; CDR2 reads ANQGSEA. This CDR3 spans 14 amino acids. CDR3 sequence: CSVEVVSGGHGYTF. CDR3 coding DNA: TGCAGCGTTGAAGTGGTCTCCGGGGGGCATGGCTACACCTTC.

V is TRBV14 and J is TRBJ2-7; D is uncertain. The germline V gene has CDR1 SGHDN and CDR2 FVKESK. The ends were cut back, 0 bases at V and 2 bases at J, with 5 bases in the middle. This CDR3 is built from 13 residues. CDR3: CASSQERPYEQYF. CDR3 bases: TGTGCCAGCAGCCAAGAGAGGCCCTACGAGCAGTACTTC.

This clone was found a few times. This rearrangement joins TRBV27 to TRBJ2-7; TRBD2 matches at 8 bases. Germline loops: CDR1 MNHEY, CDR2 SMNVEV (reference sequence). The CDR3 is 14 amino acids. Trimming removed 4 bases from V and 11 bases from J; junction bases left unmatched: 13. In DNA form, the CDR3 reads TGTGCCAGCAGTTCGGCCTTCGGGGGGGCTCGGAAGTACTTC. This gives the protein CASSSAFGGARKYF.